This T cell receptor beta chain comes out of a study of human T cells and chemical hapten exposure. Time point: healthy volunteer bleed at 2 weeks. Extraction yielded total RNA from whole blood (unfractionated). Germline V CDR1 and CDR2: LGHDT, YNNKEL (reference sequence). Trimming shortened V by 8 bases and J by 2 bases, and 18 bases separated the two germline ends. This CDR3 has 15 residues. The study used a library that attached unique molecular identifiers to individual cDNA molecules. In the original analysis: Sample TCR totals centred on a median of around 96,000, ranging about 20,000 to 690,600. One entry per CDR3 protein, called by TCRdb with MiXCR from the RACE reads. The V and J calls were determined by TCRdb, not by the authors. The sample has some 50,000 distinct CDR3 sequences, 3.5% to 5% seen once. This clonotype came up many times.

The chain joins TRBV3-1 to TRBJ2-5, with a tentative D call TRBD2 (6 bases). Sequencing was done on a sample of whole blood. The source of this sequence is a human donor in good health. Some clones in this sample may be carry-over from other donors' samples. CDR3 coding DNA: TGTGCCAGCGCAACCGACGGGACTCCACAAGAGACCCAGTACTTC. It translates to CASATDGTPQETQYF.